This T cell receptor (beta chain) was recorded in a study of cytomegalovirus exposure and HLA in healthy donors. 13 Jbeta primers and 60 Vbeta primers were used for the PCR. Using immunoSEQ multiplex PCR, the repertoire was profiled, and TCRdb retains in-frame clones only, with some absent. The sample lists roughly 140,000 clones, 60% to 80% seen once, with 0.55% to 0.8% in the top ten. From germline, CDR1 is SGHRS and CDR2 YFSETQ. The CDR3 has 16 amino acids. The junction had 6 bases not matched to a gene; V was cut back by 5 bases and J by 0 bases. Sequencing was carried out using PBMCs. The TCR originated in a male donor in good health and CMV-seronegative. The rearrangement joins TRBV5-1 to TRBJ2-3; the match to TRBD2 covers 10 bases. CDR3 nucleotide sequence: TGCGCCAGCAGGTACGCTAGCGGGGGTAGCACAGATACGCAGTATTTT. It is translated as CASRYASGGSTDTQYF.